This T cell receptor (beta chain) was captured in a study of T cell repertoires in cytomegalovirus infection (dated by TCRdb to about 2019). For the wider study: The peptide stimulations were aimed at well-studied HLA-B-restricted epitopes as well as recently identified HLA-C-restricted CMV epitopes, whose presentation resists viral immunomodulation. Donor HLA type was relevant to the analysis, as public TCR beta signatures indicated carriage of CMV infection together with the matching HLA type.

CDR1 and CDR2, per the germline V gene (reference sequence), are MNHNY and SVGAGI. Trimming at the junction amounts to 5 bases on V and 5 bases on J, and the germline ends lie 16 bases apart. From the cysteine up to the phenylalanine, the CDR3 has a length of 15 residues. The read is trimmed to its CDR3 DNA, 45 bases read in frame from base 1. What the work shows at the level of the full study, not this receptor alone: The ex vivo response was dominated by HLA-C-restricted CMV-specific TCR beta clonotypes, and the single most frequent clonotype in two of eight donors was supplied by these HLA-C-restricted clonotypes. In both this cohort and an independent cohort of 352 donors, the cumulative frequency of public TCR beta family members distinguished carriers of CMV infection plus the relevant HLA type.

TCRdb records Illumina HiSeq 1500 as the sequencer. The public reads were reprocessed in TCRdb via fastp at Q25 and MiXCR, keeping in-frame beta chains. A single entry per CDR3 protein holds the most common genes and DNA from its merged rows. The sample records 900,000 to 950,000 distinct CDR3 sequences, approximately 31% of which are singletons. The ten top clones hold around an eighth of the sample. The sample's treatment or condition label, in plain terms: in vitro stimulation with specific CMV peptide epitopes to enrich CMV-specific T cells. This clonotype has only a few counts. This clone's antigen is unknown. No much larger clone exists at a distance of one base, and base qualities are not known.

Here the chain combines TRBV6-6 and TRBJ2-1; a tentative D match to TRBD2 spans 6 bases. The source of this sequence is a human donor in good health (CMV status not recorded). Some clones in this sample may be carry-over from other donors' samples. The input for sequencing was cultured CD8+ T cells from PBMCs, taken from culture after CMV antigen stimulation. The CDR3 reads CASSTVGREHNEQFF. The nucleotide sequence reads TGTGCCAGCAGTACCGTGGGGCGGGAACACAATGAGCAGTTCTTC.